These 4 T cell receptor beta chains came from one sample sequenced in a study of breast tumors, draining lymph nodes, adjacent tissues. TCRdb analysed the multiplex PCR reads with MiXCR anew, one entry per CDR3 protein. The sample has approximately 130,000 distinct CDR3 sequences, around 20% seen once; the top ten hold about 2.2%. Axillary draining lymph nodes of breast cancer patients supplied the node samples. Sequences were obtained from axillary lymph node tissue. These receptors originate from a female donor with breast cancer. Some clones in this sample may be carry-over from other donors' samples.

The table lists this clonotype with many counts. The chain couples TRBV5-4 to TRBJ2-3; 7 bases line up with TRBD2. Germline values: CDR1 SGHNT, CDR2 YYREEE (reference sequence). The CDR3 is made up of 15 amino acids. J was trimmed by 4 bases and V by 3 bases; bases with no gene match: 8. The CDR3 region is CASSWGAGISDTQYF. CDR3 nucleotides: TGTGCCAGCAGCTGGGGAGCGGGAATCTCAGATACGCAGTATTTT.

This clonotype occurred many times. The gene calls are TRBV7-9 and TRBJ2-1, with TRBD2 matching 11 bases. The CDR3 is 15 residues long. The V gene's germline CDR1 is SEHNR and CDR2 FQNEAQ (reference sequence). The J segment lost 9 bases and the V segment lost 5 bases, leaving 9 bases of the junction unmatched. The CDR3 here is CASSHTSGRVSEQFF. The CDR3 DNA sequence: TGTGCCAGCAGCCATACTAGCGGGAGAGTGAGTGAGCAGTTCTTC.

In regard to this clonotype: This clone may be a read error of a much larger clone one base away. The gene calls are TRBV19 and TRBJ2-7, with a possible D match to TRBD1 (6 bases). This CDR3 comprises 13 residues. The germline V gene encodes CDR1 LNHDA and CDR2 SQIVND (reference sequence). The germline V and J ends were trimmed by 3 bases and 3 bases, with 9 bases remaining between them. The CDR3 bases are TGTGCCAGTAGTATGGACAGTATCTACGAGCAGTACTTC. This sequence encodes CASSMDSIYEQYF. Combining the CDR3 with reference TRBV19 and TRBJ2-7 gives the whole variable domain DGGITQSPKYLFRKEGQNVTLSCEQNLNHDAMYWYRQDPGQGLRLIYYSQIVNDFQKGDIAEGYSVSREKKESFPLTVTSAQKNPTAFYLCASSMDSIYEQYFGPGTRLTVT.

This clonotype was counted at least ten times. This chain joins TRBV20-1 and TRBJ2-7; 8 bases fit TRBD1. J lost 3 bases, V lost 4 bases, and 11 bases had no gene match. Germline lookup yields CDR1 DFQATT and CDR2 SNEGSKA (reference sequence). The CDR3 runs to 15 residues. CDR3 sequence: CSANPRDRIFYEQYF. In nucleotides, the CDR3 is TGCAGTGCTAACCCTAGGGACAGGATCTTCTACGAGCAGTACTTC.